This record looks at one T cell receptor beta chain sequence and its context. The J segment lost 2 bases and the V segment lost 2 bases, leaving 4 bases of the junction unmatched. In germline, CDR1 is LNHDA, CDR2 SQIVND (reference sequence). CDR3 length: 15 amino acids. Original methodology: Amplified reference gene primers provided the basis for estimating nucleated cell counts. Sequencing was performed with immunoSEQ multiplex PCR; in TCRdb, only in-frame clones are kept and a portion is missing. The DNA was the basis for D and trimming; V, J and clone size are from that table. Of 150,000 to 200,000 clones listed, around 82% are singletons. These data come from a study of blood T cell repertoires in COVID-19. Study background: COVID-19 samples collected from the United States, Italy and Spain covered acute and convalescent phases. Sources were T cells, B-cell-depleted T cells, or PBMCs; the material itself was cDNA or gDNA.

The chain is built from TRBV19 and TRBJ2-7; 9 nucleotides agree with TRBD1. The sequence was obtained from a woman at least 80 years old with active or convalescent COVID-19. Sequences were obtained from peripheral blood. The CDR3 loop reads CASSIRQGGPYEQYF. The CDR3 DNA reads TGTGCCAGTAGTATACGACAGGGGGGACCCTACGAGCAGTACTTC.